Listed below are T cell receptor beta chains from one sample, sequenced in a study of blood T cell repertoires in COVID-19. Here immunoSEQ multiplex PCR was the method, and the copy in TCRdb shows in-frame clones only, minus some. The sample holds roughly 93,000 clones, approximately 87% seen once. The sequencing sample was made of peripheral blood. The receptors originated from a human donor in a cohort sampled during active COVID-19. Each CDR3 is given with its conserved first and last residue. D genes are given only for firm matches. Rows give clone size only sometimes, using once, few, many, or a class for an expanded clone.

d_call	clone_size	v_call	j_call	cdr3_nt	cdr3_aa
TRBD2	NA	TRBV20-1	TRBJ2-5	TGCAGTGCTAGTGATCCAGCGGGGAAACAAGAGACCCAGTACTTC	CSASDPAGKQETQYF
TRBD2	once	TRBV28	TRBJ2-7	TGTGCCAGCAGTTTGGCGGGAGGCTCCTACGAGCAGTACTTC	CASSLAGGSYEQYF
NA	NA	TRBV4-2	TRBJ1-1	TGTGCCAGCAGCCAAGTGGAGGGAATGTGGGGGAACACTGAAGCTTTCTTT	CASSQVEGMWGNTEAFF
TRBD1	NA	TRBV5-1	TRBJ2-2	TGCGCCAGCAGCTTGGCTGGGACAGGGGAGGCCGGGGAGCTGTTTTTT	CASSLAGTGEAGELFF
TRBD2	NA	TRBV5-1	TRBJ2-1	TGCGCCAGCAGCCCGGCGGGGACTAGCGGCTACAATGAGCAGTTCTTC	CASSPAGTSGYNEQFF
NA	NA	TRBV5-4	TRBJ1-5	TGTGCCAGCAGCAAGGACAGTGGTCAGCCCCAGCATTTT	CASSKDSGQPQHF
NA	NA	TRBV28	TRBJ1-2	TGTGCCAGCAGTTTAAGGGGGTCCAACTATGGCTACACCTTC	CASSLRGSNYGYTF
TRBD1	once	TRBV6-5	TRBJ2-3	TGTGCCAGCAGTTCCCGGGACAGGGGAATAGATACGCAGTATTTT	CASSSRDRGIDTQYF
NA	NA	TRBV21-1	TRBJ1-5	TGTGCCAGCAGCAAAGTGGGGTTCAGGGTACCCCATCAGCCCCAGCATTTT	CASSKVGFRVPHQPQHF
NA	NA	TRBV9	TRBJ2-1	TGTGCCAGCAGCGGGAGTACGTCCCACAATGAGCAGTTCTTC	CASSGSTSHNEQFF
NA	NA	TRBV5-8	TRBJ2-7	TGTGCCAGCAGCTATGGACAGCTCCCGACCTACGAGCAGTACTTC	CASSYGQLPTYEQYF
TRBD1	NA	TRBV6-6	TRBJ1-1	TGTGCCAGCAGTTCCCCGACAGGGACATACACTGAAGCTTTCTTT	CASSSPTGTYTEAFF
NA	NA	TRBV18	TRBJ2-5	TGTGCCAGCTCACCTCAACAAGAGACCCAGTACTTC	CASSPQQETQYF
NA	NA	TRBV5-1	TRBJ2-2	TGCGCCAGCAGCGGCGAAGGAGCCACCGGGGAGCTGTTTTTT	CASSGEGATGELFF
NA	NA	TRBV27	TRBJ2-7	TGTGCCAGCAGTAGGGACTCCTCCTACGAGCAGTACTTC	CASSRDSSYEQYF
NA	NA	TRBV5-5	TRBJ1-6	TGTGCCAGCAGCATCAACCAGGGTGCGAATTCACCCCTCCACTTT	CASSINQGANSPLHF
NA	NA	TRBV12-3/TRBV12-4	TRBJ2-1	TGTGCCAGCGGGAGAGGCTCCTACAATGAGCAGTTCTTC	CASGRGSYNEQFF
TRBD2	NA	TRBV13	TRBJ2-7	TGTGCCAGCAGCTCCTGGACTAGCGGGGGCTACGAGCAGTACTTC	CASSSWTSGGYEQYF
TRBD1	NA	TRBV4-1	TRBJ1-5	TGCGCCAGCAGCCCCGGGACAGGGATAGTGACGTCATCCCAGCCCCAGCATTTT	CASSPGTGIVTSSQPQHF
NA	few	TRBV28	TRBJ1-1	TGTGCCAGCAGTTTTACCTCCAGTCCGGTGACAAATCTCTTT	CASSFTSSPVTNLF
TRBD1	NA	TRBV5-1	TRBJ1-1	TGCGCCAGCAGCGCCGGGACAGCGAACACTGAAGCTTTCTTT	CASSAGTANTEAFF
NA	NA	TRBV29-1	TRBJ2-1	TGCAGCGTTGGGCCCGGGGTGATTGCTGAGCAGTTCTTC	CSVGPGVIAEQFF
NA	NA	TRBV4-1	TRBJ2-1	TGCGCCAGCAGCCAATTGGGCTTCACCTACAATGAGCAGTTCTTC	CASSQLGFTYNEQFF
TRBD1	NA	TRBV15	TRBJ2-7	TGTGCCACCAGGAGGACAGGGGCCTACGAGCAGTACTTC	CATRRTGAYEQYF
TRBD1	NA	TRBV3-1/TRBV3-2	TRBJ2-2	TGTGCCAGCAGCCAATGGGGACAGGGGGACACCGGGGAGCTGTTTTTT	CASSQWGQGDTGELFF
TRBD2	NA	TRBV6-2/TRBV6-3	TRBJ2-7	TGTGCCAGCAGTCTTACTAGCGGGGCCTACGAGCAGTACTTC	CASSLTSGAYEQYF
NA	NA	TRBV9	TRBJ2-1	TGTGCCAGCAGCGCCGAGGCGGGGCAGGGGCTGACTGGGGCGGGGGCCTACAATGAGCAGTTCTTC	CASSAEAGQGLTGAGAYNEQFF
NA	NA	TRBV9	TRBJ2-1	TGTGCCAGCAGCGCCCTACATGAGCAGTTCTTC	CASSALHEQFF
NA	NA	TRBV27	TRBJ2-7	TGTGCCAGCAGTTTAGAGAACAGGGCCTACGAGCAGTACTTC	CASSLENRAYEQYF
NA	NA	TRBV27	TRBJ2-3	TGTGCCAGCGGACAGAAGGTTACAGATACGCAGTATTTT	CASGQKVTDTQYF
TRBD1	NA	TRBV6-1	TRBJ1-2	TGTGCCAGCAGCGAACCGGGACAGGGGGCAGGTAAAAATGGCTACACCTTC	CASSEPGQGAGKNGYTF
TRBD1	once	TRBV14	TRBJ1-1	TGTGCCAGCAGCCAGGGTACAGGGGCGTACACTGAAGCTTTCTTT	CASSQGTGAYTEAFF
NA	NA	TRBV18	TRBJ2-7	TGTGCCAGCTCACCAGGACTCCCCCCCTACGAGCAGTACTTC	CASSPGLPPYEQYF
NA	NA	TRBV9	TRBJ1-1	TGTGCCAGCAGCTCTCCTCATGCCAGGGACACTGAAGCTTTCTTT	CASSSPHARDTEAFF
NA	NA	TRBV20-1	TRBJ1-1	TGCAGTGCTACGGGAAACACTGAAGCTTTCTTT	CSATGNTEAFF
NA	NA	TRBV6-6	TRBJ1-1	TGTGCCAGCGGAAGACAGGTCTCCACTGAAGCTTTCTTT	CASGRQVSTEAFF